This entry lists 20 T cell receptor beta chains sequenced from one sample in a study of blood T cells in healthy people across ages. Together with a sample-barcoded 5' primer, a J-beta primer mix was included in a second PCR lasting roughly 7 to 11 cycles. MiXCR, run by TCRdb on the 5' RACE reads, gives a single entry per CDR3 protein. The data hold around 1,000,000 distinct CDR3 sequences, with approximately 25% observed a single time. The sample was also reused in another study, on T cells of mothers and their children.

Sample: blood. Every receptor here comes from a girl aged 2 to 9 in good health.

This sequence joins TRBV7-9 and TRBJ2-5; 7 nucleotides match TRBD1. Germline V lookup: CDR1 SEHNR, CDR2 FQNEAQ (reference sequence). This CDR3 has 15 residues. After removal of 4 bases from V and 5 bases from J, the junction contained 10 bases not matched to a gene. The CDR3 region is CASSYPGTEFETQYF. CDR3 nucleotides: TGTGCCAGCAGCTACCCCGGGACAGAATTCGAGACCCAGTACTTC.

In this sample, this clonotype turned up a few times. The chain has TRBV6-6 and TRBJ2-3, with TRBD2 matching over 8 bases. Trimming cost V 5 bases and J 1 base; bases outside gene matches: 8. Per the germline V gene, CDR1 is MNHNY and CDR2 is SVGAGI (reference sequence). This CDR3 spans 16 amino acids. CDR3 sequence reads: CASSPIAGRGTDTQYF. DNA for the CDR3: TGTGCCAGCAGTCCAATAGCGGGAAGGGGCACAGATACGCAGTATTTT.

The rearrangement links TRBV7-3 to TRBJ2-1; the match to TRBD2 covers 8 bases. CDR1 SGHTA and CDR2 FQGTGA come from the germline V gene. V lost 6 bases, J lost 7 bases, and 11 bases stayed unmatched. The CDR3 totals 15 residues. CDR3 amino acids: CASSRTSSGLNEQFF. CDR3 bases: TGTGCCAGCAGTCGGACTAGCTCCGGGTTGAATGAGCAGTTCTTC. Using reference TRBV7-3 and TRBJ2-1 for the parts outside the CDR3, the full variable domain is GAGVSQTPSNKVTEKGKYVELRCDPISGHTALYWYRQSLGQGPEFLIYFQGTGAADDSGLPNDRFFAVRPEGSVSTLKIQRTERGDSAVYLCASSRTSSGLNEQFFGPGTRLTVL.

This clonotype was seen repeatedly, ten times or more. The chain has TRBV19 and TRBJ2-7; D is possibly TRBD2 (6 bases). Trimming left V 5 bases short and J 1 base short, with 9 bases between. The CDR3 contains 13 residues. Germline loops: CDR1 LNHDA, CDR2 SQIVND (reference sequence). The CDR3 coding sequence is TGTGCCAGTAGTGGGCGGGGTTCCTACGAGCAGTACTTC. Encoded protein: CASSGRGSYEQYF. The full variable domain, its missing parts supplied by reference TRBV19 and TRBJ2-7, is DGGITQSPKYLFRKEGQNVTLSCEQNLNHDAMYWYRQDPGQGLRLIYYSQIVNDFQKGDIAEGYSVSREKKESFPLTVTSAQKNPTAFYLCASSGRGSYEQYFGPGTRLTVT.

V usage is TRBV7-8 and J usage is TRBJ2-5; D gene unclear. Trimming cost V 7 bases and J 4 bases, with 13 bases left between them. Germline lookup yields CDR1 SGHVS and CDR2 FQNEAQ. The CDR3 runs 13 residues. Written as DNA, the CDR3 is TGTGCCAGCACCACCATGAAGCTAGAGACCCAGTACTTC. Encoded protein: CASTTMKLETQYF.

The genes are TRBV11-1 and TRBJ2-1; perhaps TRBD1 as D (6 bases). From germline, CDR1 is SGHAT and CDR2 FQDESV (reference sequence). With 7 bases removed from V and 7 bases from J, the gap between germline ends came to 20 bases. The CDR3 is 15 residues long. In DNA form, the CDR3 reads TGTGCCAGCAACAAAGACAGGCCGGGCAGGAATGAGCAGTTCTTC. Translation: CASNKDRPGRNEQFF.

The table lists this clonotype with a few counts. CDR3 sequence: CASSLDRVGETQYF. For the CDR3, the DNA is TGCGCCAGCAGCTTGGACAGGGTTGGGGAGACCCAGTACTTC. The rearrangement joins TRBV5-1 to TRBJ2-5; a weak D match, TRBD1 (6 bases). Per germline, CDR1 SGHRS and CDR2 YFSETQ. V dropped 0 bases and J dropped 5 bases, with 11 bases sitting between them. The CDR3 has 14 residues.

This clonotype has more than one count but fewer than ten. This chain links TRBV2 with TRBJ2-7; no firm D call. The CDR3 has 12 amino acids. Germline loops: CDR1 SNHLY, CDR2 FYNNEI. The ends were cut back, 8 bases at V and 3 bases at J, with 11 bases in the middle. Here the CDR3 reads CASVDGFYEQYF. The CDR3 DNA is TGTGCCAGCGTGGACGGATTCTACGAGCAGTACTTC.

This CDR3 reads CASSSEHGVLDTQYF. The CDR3 DNA reads TGTGCCAGCAGCTCCGAGCACGGGGTCTTAGATACGCAGTATTTT. The chain couples TRBV7-6 to TRBJ2-3; the D gene is possibly TRBD2 (5 bases). CDR3 length equals 15 residues. Germline values: CDR1 SGHVS, CDR2 FNYEAQ. The V and J ends lost 4 bases and 5 bases respectively, with 16 bases between them.

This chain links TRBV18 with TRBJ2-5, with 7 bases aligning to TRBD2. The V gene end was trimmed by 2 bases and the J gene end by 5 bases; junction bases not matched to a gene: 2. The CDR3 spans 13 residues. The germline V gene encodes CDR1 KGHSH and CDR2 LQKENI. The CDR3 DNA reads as TGTGCCAGCTCACCAAGCGGGACTGAGACCCAGTACTTC. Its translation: CASSPSGTETQYF. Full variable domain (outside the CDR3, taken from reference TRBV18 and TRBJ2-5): NAGVMQNPRHLVRRRGQEARLRCSPMKGHSHVYWYRQLPEEGLKFMVYLQKENIIDESGMPKERFSAEFPKEGPSILRIQQVVRGDSAAYFCASSPSGTETQYFGPGTRLLVL.

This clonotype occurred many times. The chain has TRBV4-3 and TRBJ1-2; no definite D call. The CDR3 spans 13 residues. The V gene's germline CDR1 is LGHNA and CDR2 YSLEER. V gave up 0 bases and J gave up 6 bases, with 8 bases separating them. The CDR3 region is CASSQEQRNGYTF. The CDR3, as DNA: TGCGCCAGCAGCCAAGAGCAGAGGAATGGCTACACCTTC.

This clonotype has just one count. The CDR3 is CSARATATEAFF. CDR3 coding DNA: TGCAGTGCTAGAGCGACAGCCACTGAAGCTTTCTTT. This sequence joins TRBV20-1 and TRBJ1-1; possibly TRBD1 for D (5 bases). CDR3 size: 12 residues. Trimming shortened V by 1 base and J by 4 bases, and 7 bases separated the two germline ends. Germline values: CDR1 DFQATT, CDR2 SNEGSKA (reference sequence).

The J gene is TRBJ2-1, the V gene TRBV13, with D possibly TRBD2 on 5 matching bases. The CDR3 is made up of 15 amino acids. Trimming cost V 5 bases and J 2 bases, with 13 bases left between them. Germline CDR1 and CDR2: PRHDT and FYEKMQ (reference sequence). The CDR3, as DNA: TGTGCCAGCAGCCTGAGAGGGATGCCCTACAATGAGCAGTTCTTC. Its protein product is CASSLRGMPYNEQFF.

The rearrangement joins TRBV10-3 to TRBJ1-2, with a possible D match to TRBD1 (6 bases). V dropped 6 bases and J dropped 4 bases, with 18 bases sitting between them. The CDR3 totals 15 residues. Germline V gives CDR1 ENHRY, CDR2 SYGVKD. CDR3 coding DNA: TGTGCCATCAGCGATCGAGGGGGGAATGGCTATGGCTACACCTTC. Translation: CAISDRGGNGYGYTF.

The CDR3 DNA is TGTGCCAGCCTGGGGAACTCCTACAATGAGCAGTTCTTC. Its translation is CASLGNSYNEQFF. The V and J genes are TRBV7-9 and TRBJ2-1; D is uncertain. CDR3 length: 13 residues. Trimming took 8 bases from V and 0 from J, leaving 8 bases between them. CDR1 is SEHNR and CDR2 is FQNEAQ in the germline V gene (reference sequence).

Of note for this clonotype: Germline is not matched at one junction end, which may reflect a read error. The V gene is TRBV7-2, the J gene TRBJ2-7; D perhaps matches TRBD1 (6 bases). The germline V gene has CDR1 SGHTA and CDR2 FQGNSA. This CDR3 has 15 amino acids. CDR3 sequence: CAGSLGGSGANEQYF. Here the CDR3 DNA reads TGTGCCGGCAGCTTAGGGGGTTCAGGGGCCAACGAGCAGTACTTC.

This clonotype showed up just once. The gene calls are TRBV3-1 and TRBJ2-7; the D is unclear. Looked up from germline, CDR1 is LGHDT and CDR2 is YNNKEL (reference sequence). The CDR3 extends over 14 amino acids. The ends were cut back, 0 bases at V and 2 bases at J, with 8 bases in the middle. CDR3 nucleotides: TGTGCCAGCAGCCAAGATCGGCAGCCCTACGAGCAGTACTTC. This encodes CASSQDRQPYEQYF.

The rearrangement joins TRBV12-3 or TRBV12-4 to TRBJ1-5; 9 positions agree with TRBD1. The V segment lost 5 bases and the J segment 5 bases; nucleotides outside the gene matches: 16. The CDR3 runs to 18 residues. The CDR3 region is CASSMNTLGTGLDQPQHF. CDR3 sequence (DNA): TGTGCCAGCAGTATGAATACGCTCGGGACAGGGCTGGATCAGCCCCAGCATTTT.

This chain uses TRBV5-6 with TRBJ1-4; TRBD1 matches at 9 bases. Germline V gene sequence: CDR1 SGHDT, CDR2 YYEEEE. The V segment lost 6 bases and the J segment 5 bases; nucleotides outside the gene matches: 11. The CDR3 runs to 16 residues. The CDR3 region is CASTVIRDRENEKLFF. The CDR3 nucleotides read TGTGCCAGCACCGTTATCCGGGACAGGGAGAATGAAAAACTGTTTTTT.

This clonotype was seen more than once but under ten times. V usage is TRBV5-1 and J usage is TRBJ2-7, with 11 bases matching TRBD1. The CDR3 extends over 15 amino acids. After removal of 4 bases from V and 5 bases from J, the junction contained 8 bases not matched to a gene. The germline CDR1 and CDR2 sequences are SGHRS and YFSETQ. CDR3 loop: CASSPGQGVPHEQYF. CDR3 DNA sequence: TGCGCCAGCAGCCCGGGACAGGGGGTACCCCACGAGCAGTACTTC.